The 25 T cell receptor beta chains presented below share a single source sample, sequenced in a study of cytomegalovirus exposure and HLA in healthy donors. 13 Jbeta primers and 60 Vbeta primers were used for the PCR. Method: immunoSEQ multiplex PCR; TCRdb's copy keeps in-frame clones and lacks some. The sample includes roughly 100,000 clones, roughly 80% of them seen just once. Input material: PBMCs. These receptors all come from a man in his fifties or sixties in good health and CMV-seropositive.

The chain uses TRBV7-9 and TRBJ2-7; 12 positions match TRBD2. CDR3 length: 15 amino acids. Trimming removed 2 bases from V and 3 bases from J; junction bases left unmatched: 2. The V gene's germline CDR1 is SEHNR and CDR2 FQNEAQ (reference sequence). CDR3 DNA: TGTGCCAGCAGCTTACTAGCGGGAGGGTTCTACGAGCAGTACTTC. The encoded protein is CASSLLAGGFYEQYF.

This clone was recorded only once. The V call is TRBV6-5, the J call TRBJ1-5; D is unresolved. Looked up from germline, CDR1 is MNHEY and CDR2 is SVGAGI. The CDR3 consists of 11 residues. V shed 5 bases and J shed 13 bases, with 12 bases lying between them. Here the CDR3 reads CASSNSYLQHF. The DNA for the CDR3 is TGTGCCAGCAGTAACAGTTATCTACAGCATTTT.

The CDR3 sequence: CASSRTFSGVSSYNEQFF. The CDR3 bases are TGTGCCAGCAGCCGTACCTTCAGCGGGGTAAGCTCCTACAATGAGCAGTTCTTC. The chain recombines TRBV28 with TRBJ2-1; 7 bases are shared with TRBD2. Germline-derived CDR1 and CDR2 are MDHEN and SYDVKM. The CDR3 extends over 18 amino acids. V was clipped by 6 bases and J by 0 bases; unmatched bases: 14.

This clone occurred a few times. The CDR3 region has the DNA TGTGCCAGCAGCCCCGGACAGGGCTACAATGAGCAGTTCTTC. It translates to CASSPGQGYNEQFF. This chain connects TRBV6-6 to TRBJ2-1; TRBD1 matches 8 bases. Germline lookup yields CDR1 MNHNY and CDR2 SVGAGI (reference sequence). V was pared by 6 bases and J by 3 bases, with 4 bases of the junction left unmatched. The CDR3 is made up of 14 amino acids.

The chain combines TRBV13 with TRBJ2-5; 7 nucleotides line up with TRBD2. The closer fit of TRBJ2-7 to the DNA end suggests the J call may be wrong. Germline loops: CDR1 PRHDT, CDR2 FYEKMQ (reference sequence). The CDR3 length is 14 residues. The DNA for the CDR3 is TGTGCCAGCAGCTTAGGTCGGGGAGGGAACGAGCAGTACTTC. This codes for CASSLGRGGNEQYF.

The chain recombines TRBV10-3 with TRBJ2-7; D may be TRBD1 (6 bases). The CDR3 runs 15 residues. Trimming took 0 bases from V and 0 from J, leaving 9 bases between them. Germline V gives CDR1 ENHRY, CDR2 SYGVKD. CDR3 DNA sequence: TGTGCCATCAGTGAGTCTGCGACAGGCTCCTACGAGCAGTACTTC. Amino acid sequence: CAISESATGSYEQYF.

The chain couples TRBV7-2 to TRBJ1-5; D not resolved. V lost 5 bases and J lost 0, with 14 bases in between. The CDR3 loop spans 16 amino acids. From germline, CDR1 is SGHTA and CDR2 FQGNSA. This CDR3 reads CASSREAGYSNQPQHF. CDR3 coding DNA: TGTGCCAGCAGCCGCGAGGCCGGTTATAGCAATCAGCCCCAGCATTTT.

The rearrangement links TRBV27 to TRBJ2-1; maybe TRBD2 (6 bases). V shed 7 bases and J shed 7 bases, with 14 bases lying between them. Germline V CDR1 and CDR2: MNHEY, SMNVEV (reference sequence). CDR3 size: 13 residues. The CDR3 DNA reads TGTGCCAGCATGTTTAAGGGAGGAAATGAGCAGTTCTTC. This gives the protein CASMFKGGNEQFF.

This clone showed up just once. The chain recombines TRBV6-5 with TRBJ1-4; TRBD1 is a possible D gene (5 bases). V shed 6 bases and J shed 4 bases, with 12 bases lying between them. This CDR3 comprises 14 residues. CDR1 and CDR2 from the germline V gene are MNHEY and SVGAGI. The CDR3 DNA sequence: TGTGCCAGCAGACCGACAGTTGATAATGAAAAACTGTTTTTT. It translates to CASRPTVDNEKLFF.

The gene calls are TRBV7-9 and TRBJ1-1, with a tentative D call TRBD1 (5 bases). The germline V gene encodes CDR1 SEHNR and CDR2 FQNEAQ (reference sequence). Trimming cost V 0 bases and J 5 bases, with 13 bases left between them. This CDR3 is built from 15 residues. The CDR3 loop is CASSLAGQGGTEAFF. The CDR3 nucleotides are TGTGCCAGCAGCTTAGCGGGGCAGGGTGGTACTGAAGCTTTCTTT.

A single count supports this clone. The chain couples TRBV10-1 to TRBJ2-3; 12 bases fit TRBD2. The V and J ends lost 4 bases and 3 bases, in that order; junction bases with no gene match: 2. Germline V lookup: CDR1 WNHNN, CDR2 SYGVQD (reference sequence). The CDR3 runs to 15 residues. The DNA of the CDR3 is TGCGCCAGCAGTGTAGGGACTAGCGGGACAGATACGCAGTATTTT. Its protein product is CASSVGTSGTDTQYF.

The chain couples TRBV21-1 to TRBJ2-7; the table's D call TRBD1 went unverified against the DNA. TRBV21-1 is a pseudogene segment. The CDR3 sequence is 18 residues long. The CDR3 loop reads CAILIRTEFFSQFSEQYF. CDR3 bases: TGTGCCATACTAATCAGGACAGAATTCTTTTCCCAGTTCTCTGAGCAGTACTTC.

The V gene is TRBV7-2, the J gene TRBJ1-5; perhaps TRBD1 as D (5 bases). V shed 5 bases and J shed 6 bases, with 14 bases lying between them. This CDR3 is built from 14 residues. The germline V gene encodes CDR1 SGHTA and CDR2 FQGNSA. This chain's CDR3 is CASSLGQVLQPQHF. CDR3 nucleotides: TGTGCCAGCAGCCTGGGGCAGGTCCTTCAGCCCCAGCATTTT.

This clone showed up just a few times. The gene calls are TRBV9 and TRBJ1-4, with 7 positions matching TRBD1. Germline V gene lookup returns CDR1 SGDLS and CDR2 YYNGEE. This CDR3 is 14 amino acids long. The trim removed 1 base at V and 7 bases at J, leaving 4 bases unmatched. The CDR3 bases are TGTGCCAGCAGCGTACAGGGGGAGAGTGAAAAACTGTTTTTT. Its protein is CASSVQGESEKLFF.

The chain uses TRBV5-6 and TRBJ2-3; D is uncertain. Trimming pared 0 bases from V and 6 bases from J, leaving 5 bases between. CDR1 and CDR2 (germline): SGHDT, YYEEEE. The CDR3 has 12 amino acids. The DNA of the CDR3 is TGTGCCAGCAGCTTGGCCATGGATACGCAGTATTTT. It codes for CASSLAMDTQYF.

The chain uses TRBV25-1 and TRBJ2-3; 8 bases align to TRBD2. J was trimmed by 2 bases and V by 6 bases; bases with no gene match: 7. Looked up from germline, CDR1 is MGHDK and CDR2 is SYGVNS. This CDR3 has 15 amino acids. CDR3 DNA: TGTGCCAGCAGGAGCAGCGGGAGCCACACAGATACGCAGTATTTT. Translation: CASRSSGSHTDTQYF. Full variable domain (missing parts from reference TRBV25-1 and TRBJ2-3): EADIYQTPRYLVIGTGKKITLECSQTMGHDKMYWYQQDPGMELHLIHYSYGVNSTEKGDLSSESTVSRIRTEHFPLTLESARPSHTSQYLCASRSSGSHTDTQYFGPGTRLTVL.

The V gene is TRBV7-2, the J gene TRBJ2-3, with TRBD1 matching 8 bases. CDR3 length: 14 residues. The germline gives CDR1 SGHTA, CDR2 FQGNSA. With 3 bases clipped from V and 3 bases from J, the junction kept 2 bases outside the gene matches. The CDR3 DNA reads as TGTGCCAGCAGCTTCGGACAGGGTACAGATACGCAGTATTTT. As protein: CASSFGQGTDTQYF.

The J gene is TRBJ2-7, the V gene TRBV4-2; 9 bases line up with TRBD1. Looked up from germline, CDR1 is LGHNA and CDR2 is YNFKEQ. V shed 1 base and J 6 bases; nucleotides not matched to a gene: 10. The CDR3 totals 16 residues. CDR3 bases: TGTGCCAGCAGCCAAGCCTCGGGACAGGGAGGTCGCGAGCAGTACTTC. This codes for CASSQASGQGGREQYF.

The chain is built from TRBV6-8 and TRBJ2-2; 10 bases map to TRBD1. The CDR3 extends over 16 amino acids. CDR1 is MNHGY and CDR2 is SAAAGT in the germline V gene. V was clipped by 0 bases and J by 4 bases; unmatched bases: 2. The CDR3 bases are TGTGCCAGCAGTTACTCTAGGACAGGGGGCACCGGGGAGCTGTTTTTT. Residues: CASSYSRTGGTGELFF.

The chain carries TRBV19 and TRBJ2-7; 7 bases map to TRBD2. Germline loops: CDR1 LNHDA, CDR2 SQIVND (reference sequence). There are 14 residues in the CDR3. J was trimmed by 0 bases and V by 10 bases; bases with no gene match: 9. CDR3 DNA sequence: TGTGCCATTCCGATCGGACTAGTCTCCTACGAGCAGTACTTC. It specifies CAIPIGLVSYEQYF.

The table lists this clone with a few counts. This chain links TRBV19 with TRBJ1-1, with D maybe TRBD1 (6 bases). V lost 4 bases and J 3 bases, leaving 15 bases between the germline ends. Germline CDR1 and CDR2: LNHDA and SQIVND (reference sequence). The CDR3 totals 15 residues. For the CDR3, the DNA is TGTGCCAGTAGTACGAGGGGGGGCCGGGACACTGAAGCTTTCTTT. Its translation: CASSTRGGRDTEAFF. The full variable domain, completed using reference TRBV19 and TRBJ1-1, is DGGITQSPKYLFRKEGQNVTLSCEQNLNHDAMYWYRQDPGQGLRLIYYSQIVNDFQKGDIAEGYSVSREKKESFPLTVTSAQKNPTAFYLCASSTRGGRDTEAFFGQGTRLTVV.

The V gene is TRBV9, the J gene TRBJ1-5; 8 bases are shared with TRBD1. The V and J ends lost 0 bases and 9 bases, in that order; junction bases with no gene match: 11. The CDR3 runs to 16 residues. Germline V lookup: CDR1 SGDLS, CDR2 YYNGEE. The CDR3 DNA is TGTGCCAGCAGCGTAGCTCGAGACAGGGGTGTAAGGCCCCAGCATTTT. As protein: CASSVARDRGVRPQHF.

The chain has TRBV6-6 and TRBJ2-7; D is ambiguous. V gave up 2 bases and J gave up 3 bases, with 5 bases separating them. The CDR3 spans 12 residues. Germline loops: CDR1 MNHNY, CDR2 SVGAGI (reference sequence). The CDR3 DNA reads TGTGCCAGCAGTTACCATAGCTACGAGCAGTACTTC. Its translation: CASSYHSYEQYF.

About this clone itself: At one boundary the junction diverges from the germline segment, which might be a read error. The chain links TRBV7-9 to TRBJ1-1, with D possibly TRBD1 on 6 matching bases. CDR1 is SEHNR and CDR2 is FQNEAQ in the germline V gene (reference sequence). The CDR3 loop spans 13 amino acids. CDR3: CSSRGQQNTEAFF. The CDR3 coding sequence is TGTTCCAGCCGCGGACAGCAGAACACTGAAGCTTTCTTT.

CDR3 residues: CASRKSGNSPLHF. CDR3 DNA sequence: TGTGCCAGCAGGAAGTCGGGGAATTCACCCCTCCACTTT. The chain combines TRBV28 with TRBJ1-6; D is unclear. There are 13 residues in the CDR3. V dropped 6 bases and J dropped 7 bases, with 10 bases sitting between them. The germline V gene has CDR1 MDHEN and CDR2 SYDVKM.